The next 18 T cell receptor beta chains were all read from a single sample in a study of control samples from healthy donors and cancer patients. Here immunoSEQ multiplex PCR was the method, and the copy in TCRdb shows in-frame clones only, minus some. Among approximately 87,000 clones listed, approximately 94% were seen once. The sample comprised PBMCs. The receptors here all came from a woman aged 40 to 50 with lung cancer.

This clone appeared a single time. This sequence joins TRBV7-8 and TRBJ2-2, with no clear D. The V gene's germline CDR1 is SGHVS and CDR2 FQNEAQ. Trimming removed 2 bases at V and 0 bases at J, with 10 bases between. CDR3 length: 16 amino acids. CDR3 coding DNA: TGTGCCAGCAGCTTACATCCGGGCCCGAACACCGGGGAGCTGTTTTTT. Protein product: CASSLHPGPNTGELFF.

This clone was counted only a few times. The rearrangement joins TRBV27 to TRBJ1-5, with D possibly TRBD1 on 5 matching bases. The germline V gene encodes CDR1 MNHEY and CDR2 SMNVEV (reference sequence). V was pared by 11 bases and J by 6 bases, with 8 bases between. The CDR3 extends over 10 amino acids. CDR3 sequence: CAAGSQPQHF. For the CDR3, the DNA is TGTGCCGCAGGGAGTCAGCCCCAGCATTTT.

The chain carries TRBV28 and TRBJ2-7; no definite D call. Trimming shortened V by 3 bases and J by 2 bases, and 11 bases separated the two germline ends. CDR3 length: 14 residues. Germline V gene sequence: CDR1 MDHEN, CDR2 SYDVKM. CDR3 DNA sequence: TGTGCCAGCAGTTTTGGTTTCCAACCCTACGAGCAGTACTTC. Translation: CASSFGFQPYEQYF.

This clone was observed a few times. V and J are TRBV7-2 and TRBJ1-4; no reliable D call. This CDR3 comprises 13 residues. With 5 bases removed from V and 7 bases from J, the gap between germline ends came to 11 bases. In germline, CDR1 is SGHTA, CDR2 FQGNSA. As DNA, the CDR3 is TGTGCCAGCAGCCCTGTTAGGAGTGAAAAACTGTTTTTT. It encodes CASSPVRSEKLFF.

The genes are TRBV10-3 and TRBJ1-1; 7 bases agree with TRBD1. V trimming: 4 bases; J trimming: 1 base; junction bases outside the gene matches: 3. The germline gives CDR1 ENHRY, CDR2 SYGVKD. This CDR3 spans 14 amino acids. Here the CDR3 reads CAISGTGENTEAFF. The CDR3, as DNA: TGTGCCATCAGTGGGACAGGAGAGAACACTGAAGCTTTCTTT.

This clone has more than one count but fewer than ten. For the CDR3, the DNA is TGTGCCAGCGGCACCGGGGAGCTGTTTTTT. It yields the protein CASGTGELFF. The V and J genes are TRBV12-3 or TRBV12-4 and TRBJ2-2; D is ambiguous. The V end lost 8 bases, the J end lost 4 bases, and 2 bases lay between the germline ends. The CDR3 sequence is 10 residues long.

This clone showed up just once. This chain links TRBV11-3 with TRBJ1-6; TRBD1 agrees at 9 bases. After removal of 4 bases from V and 6 bases from J, the junction contained 7 bases not matched to a gene. The germline gives CDR1 SGHNT, CDR2 YENEEA. CDR3 length equals 16 residues. Here the CDR3 reads CASSYSGTGLNSPLHF. Here the CDR3 DNA reads TGTGCCAGCAGCTACTCCGGGACAGGGCTTAATTCACCCCTCCACTTT.

The chain joins TRBV27 to TRBJ2-7; 8 bases are shared with TRBD2. V dropped 1 base and J dropped 0; count of bases not matched to a gene: 5. This CDR3 spans 16 amino acids. In germline, CDR1 is MNHEY, CDR2 SMNVEV (reference sequence). CDR3 sequence (DNA): TGTGCCAGCAGTTTATTCGGCGGGGGGACCTCCTACGAGCAGTACTTC. It codes for CASSLFGGGTSYEQYF.

The rearrangement links TRBV13 to TRBJ2-1; D uncertain. V was clipped by 1 base and J by 10 bases, with 8 bases between them. CDR1 is PRHDT, CDR2 FYEKMQ, per germline (reference sequence). CDR3 length equals 12 residues. CDR3 in DNA: TGTGCCAGCAGCTTAGTGGGCCGGGAGCAGTTCTTC. Residues: CASSLVGREQFF.

This clone has a handful of counts. This sequence joins TRBV7-8 and TRBJ2-3; 9 nucleotides align to TRBD2. Unmatched junction bases numbered 9, after V lost 1 base and J lost 1 base. Per the germline V gene, CDR1 is SGHVS and CDR2 is FQNEAQ. The CDR3 length is 18 residues. This CDR3 is CASSLVAGGLRGTDTQYF. The CDR3 DNA sequence: TGTGCCAGCAGCTTAGTGGCGGGGGGGCTTAGAGGCACAGATACGCAGTATTTT. Variable domain in full (rest from reference TRBV7-8 and TRBJ2-3): GAGVSQSPRYKVAKRGQDVALRCDPISGHVSLFWYQQALGQGPEFLTYFQNEAQLDKSGLPSDRFFAERPEGSVSTLKIQRTQQEDSAVYLCASSLVAGGLRGTDTQYFGPGTRLTVL.

The chain joins TRBV18 to TRBJ1-1; D not certain. The CDR3 length is 14 residues. Germline-derived CDR1 and CDR2 are KGHSH and LQKENI. V was clipped by 2 bases and J by 2 bases, with 9 bases between them. CDR3 loop: CASSPWEGNTEAFF. CDR3 nucleotide sequence: TGTGCCAGCTCACCATGGGAGGGTAACACTGAAGCTTTCTTT. The full variable domain, its missing parts supplied by reference TRBV18 and TRBJ1-1, is NAGVMQNPRHLVRRRGQEARLRCSPMKGHSHVYWYRQLPEEGLKFMVYLQKENIIDESGMPKERFSAEFPKEGPSILRIQQVVRGDSAAYFCASSPWEGNTEAFFGQGTRLTVV.

The chain carries TRBV6-1 and TRBJ1-1; 10 bases are shared with TRBD1. The junction had 5 bases not matched to a gene; V was cut back by 5 bases and J by 5 bases. This CDR3 is built from 14 residues. Germline CDR1 reads MNHNS; CDR2 reads SASEGT. CDR3 loop: CASSTGQGRTEAFF. The CDR3 DNA is TGTGCCAGCAGTACGGGACAGGGGCGGACTGAAGCTTTCTTT.

The rearrangement joins TRBV27 to TRBJ1-2; TRBD1 is a possible D gene (5 bases). Germline CDR1 and CDR2: MNHEY and SMNVEV (reference sequence). CDR3 size: 14 residues. The V end lost 5 bases, the J end lost 2 bases, and 12 bases lay between the germline ends. In DNA form, the CDR3 reads TGTGCCAGCAGTCTCGGGGGGGGGAACTATGGCTACACCTTC. This codes for CASSLGGGNYGYTF.

This chain links TRBV11-1 with TRBJ2-7, with 10 bases matching TRBD1. The junction had 4 bases not matched to a gene; V was cut back by 2 bases and J by 3 bases. Germline values: CDR1 SGHAT, CDR2 FQDESV (reference sequence). The CDR3 contains 15 residues. The CDR3 here is CASSLLGQGNYEQYF. The CDR3 DNA reads TGTGCCAGCAGCTTATTGGGACAGGGGAACTACGAGCAGTACTTC.

This clone was seen a few times. The chain has TRBV7-9 and TRBJ2-7, with unresolved D. Germline loops: CDR1 SEHNR, CDR2 FQNEAQ (reference sequence). Trimming stripped 0 bases from V and 5 bases from J, with 8 bases between. CDR3 length: 13 residues. CDR3 sequence (DNA): TGTGCCAGCAGCTTAGCGCTTGGGAACGAGCAGTACTTC. It encodes CASSLALGNEQYF.

This clone was seen once. The junction does not match germline at one end; this may be a read error. The V call is TRBV9, the J call TRBJ2-7, with no clear D. Per the germline V gene, CDR1 is SGDLS and CDR2 is YYNGEE. CDR3 length: 13 residues. The CDR3 is CASSVATQHPQCF. CDR3 DNA: TGTGCCAGCAGCGTAGCCACGCAACACCCGCAGTGCTTC.

The chain employs TRBV29-1 and TRBJ1-5; weak D call: TRBD1 (6 bases). The length of the CDR3 is 15 residues. V dropped 2 bases and J dropped 5 bases, with 16 bases sitting between them. CDR1 and CDR2 from the germline V gene are SQVTM and ANQGSEA. The CDR3 reads CSVEFQGSGDQPQHF. The CDR3 region has the DNA TGCAGCGTTGAATTCCAGGGGTCGGGGGATCAGCCCCAGCATTTT.

A single count supports this clone. This chain connects TRBV24-1 to TRBJ2-3, with D uncertain. Looked up from germline, CDR1 is KGHDR and CDR2 is SFDVKD. Trimming pared 5 bases from V and 0 bases from J, leaving 5 bases between. The CDR3 spans 13 residues. In nucleotides, the CDR3 is TGTGCCACCAGTGTGGGTAGCACAGATACGCAGTATTTT. This translates into CATSVGSTDTQYF.